The clone carrying this T cell receptor (beta chain) appeared a single time. As yet, its antigen is unknown. A read error may produce the germline difference seen at one junction end. This sample stems from a study of shared clonotypes between healthy human individuals. Free of recent acute infections or vaccinations, the donors were healthy HIV-negative adults. Profiled with immunoSEQ multiplex PCR; TCRdb holds only in-frame clones, not every one. The table lists 490,000 or so clones, approximately 80% of them singletons. Germline V gene data show CDR1 as SNHLY and CDR2 as FYNNEI. The CDR3 has 14 residues. Study observations and caveats: Sequencing depth was expected to affect clonotype sharing among donors.

Sequencing was carried out using PBMCs. The clonotype comes from a woman aged 40-49 years in good health. Some clones in this sample may be carry-over from other donors' samples. The rearrangement links TRBV2 to TRBJ2-3; 8 bases map to TRBD1. CDR3 in amino acids: CASRAAGGADAQYF. The DNA of the CDR3 is TGTGCCAGCAGGGCGGCAGGGGGCGCAGATGCGCAGTATTTT.